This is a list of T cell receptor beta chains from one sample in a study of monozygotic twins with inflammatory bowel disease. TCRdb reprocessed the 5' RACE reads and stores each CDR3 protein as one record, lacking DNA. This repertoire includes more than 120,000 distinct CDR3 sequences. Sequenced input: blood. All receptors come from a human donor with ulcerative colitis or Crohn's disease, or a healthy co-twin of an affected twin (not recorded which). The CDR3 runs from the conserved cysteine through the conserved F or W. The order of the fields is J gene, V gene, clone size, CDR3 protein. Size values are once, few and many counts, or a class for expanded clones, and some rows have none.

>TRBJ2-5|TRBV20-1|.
CSAGFHRAQETQYF
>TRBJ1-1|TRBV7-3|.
CASSAAGALGTEAFF
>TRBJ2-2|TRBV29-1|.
CSVELGGYTGELFF
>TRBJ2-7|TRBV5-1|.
CASSLAVAGGSYEQYF
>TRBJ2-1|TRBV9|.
CASSFLHEQFF
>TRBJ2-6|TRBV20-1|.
CSARLGLMGQALGGANVLTF
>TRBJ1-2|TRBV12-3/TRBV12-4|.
CASSFRGSNYGYTF
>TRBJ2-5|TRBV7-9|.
CASSPRGPAGDQETQYF
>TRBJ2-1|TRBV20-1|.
CSAPNLAGVYNEQFF
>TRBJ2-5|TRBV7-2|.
CASSLGLAGGQETQYF
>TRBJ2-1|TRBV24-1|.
CATSDPRPGSYNEQFF
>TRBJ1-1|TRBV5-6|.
CASSLGQGMNTEAFF
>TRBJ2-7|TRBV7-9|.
CASSLGHPGYITYEQYF
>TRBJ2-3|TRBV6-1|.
CASRGEAERPDTQYF
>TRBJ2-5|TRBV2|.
CASRKGAAGETQYF
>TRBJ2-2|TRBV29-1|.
CSVGGIGLRGGELFF
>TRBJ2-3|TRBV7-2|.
CASSTYPGGGGADTQYF
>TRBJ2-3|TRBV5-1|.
CASSSARLEDTQYF
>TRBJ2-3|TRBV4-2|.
CASSQGQGGPDTQYF
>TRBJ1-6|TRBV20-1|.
CSARVAQGRGSPLHF
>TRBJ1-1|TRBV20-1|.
CSAREGGGTMNTEAFF
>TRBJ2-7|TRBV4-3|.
CASSRAPSGVGEQYF
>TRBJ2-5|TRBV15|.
CATSRVLAGGRQETQYF
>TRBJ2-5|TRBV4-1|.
CASSQDHSGGVETQYF
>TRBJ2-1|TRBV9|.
CASSVVAGVYNEQFF
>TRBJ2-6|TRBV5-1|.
CASSLDRPNVLTF
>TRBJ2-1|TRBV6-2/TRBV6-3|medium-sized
CASSYSSSYNEQFF
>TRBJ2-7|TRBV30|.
CAWRRGGLGLEQYF
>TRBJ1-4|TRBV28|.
CASSWGYNEKLFF
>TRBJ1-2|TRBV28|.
CASSLEVGGYTF
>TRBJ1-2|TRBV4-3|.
CASSQDLGREGGYTF
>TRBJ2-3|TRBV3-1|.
CASSHLADPSTDTQYF
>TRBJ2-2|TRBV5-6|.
CASSWDTRGTGELFF
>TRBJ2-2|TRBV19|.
CASIIWDRATGELFF
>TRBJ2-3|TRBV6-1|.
CASSLTTTSGTIPDTQYF
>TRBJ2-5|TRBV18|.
CASSRAVEETQYF
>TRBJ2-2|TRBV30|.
CAWSETGFGELFF
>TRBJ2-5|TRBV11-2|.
CASSLHGERGPPPGAQYF
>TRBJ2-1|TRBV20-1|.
CSATGRRGQFF
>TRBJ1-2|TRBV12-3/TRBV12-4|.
CASSLSLGDGYTF
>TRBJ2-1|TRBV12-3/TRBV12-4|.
CASSSPPGLNEQFF
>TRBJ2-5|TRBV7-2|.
CASRRNAEGETQYF
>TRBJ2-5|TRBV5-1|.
CASSLPTGGAGQETQYF
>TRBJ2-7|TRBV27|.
CASSSRQGVDYEQYF
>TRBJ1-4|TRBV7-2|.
CASSLTNVGIEKLFF
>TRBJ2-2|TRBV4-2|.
CASSRDSLSWELFF
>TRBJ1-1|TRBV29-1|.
CSVVRRSWGLNTEAFF
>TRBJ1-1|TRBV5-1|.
CASSATGNTEAFF
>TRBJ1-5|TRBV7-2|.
CASGEPGLLNQPQHF
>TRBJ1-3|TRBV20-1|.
CSAARAPPSGNTIYF
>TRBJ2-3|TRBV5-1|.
CASSSVGDTSTDTQYF
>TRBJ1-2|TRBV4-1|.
CASSQEQGPNYGYTF
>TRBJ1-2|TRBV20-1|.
CSARPGGWYGYTF
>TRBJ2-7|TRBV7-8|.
CASSRRRDEQYF
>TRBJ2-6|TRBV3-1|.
CASSPGTGALLRSSNVLTF
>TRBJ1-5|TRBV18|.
CASSPTRQGYSNQPQHF
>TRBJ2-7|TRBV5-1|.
CASSLAGAYYEQYF
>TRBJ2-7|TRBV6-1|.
CASSRTGLSYEQYF
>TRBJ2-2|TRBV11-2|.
CASSLEVGLVASSTGELFF